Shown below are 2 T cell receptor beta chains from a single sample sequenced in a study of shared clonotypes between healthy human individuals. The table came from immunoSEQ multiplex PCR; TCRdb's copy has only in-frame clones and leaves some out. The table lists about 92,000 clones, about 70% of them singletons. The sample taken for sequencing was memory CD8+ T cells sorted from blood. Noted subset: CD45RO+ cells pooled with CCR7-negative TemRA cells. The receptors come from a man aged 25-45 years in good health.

This CDR3 reads CASSPTTGPRELFF. CDR3 nucleotides: TGTGCCAGCAGCCCTACAACAGGGCCCCGGGAGCTGTTTTTT. V gene TRBV14 combines with J gene TRBJ2-2; tentatively, D is TRBD1 (6 bases). CDR3 length: 14 residues. The ends were cut back, 4 bases at V and 9 bases at J, with 15 bases in the middle. Germline V gene data show CDR1 as SGHDN and CDR2 as FVKESK.

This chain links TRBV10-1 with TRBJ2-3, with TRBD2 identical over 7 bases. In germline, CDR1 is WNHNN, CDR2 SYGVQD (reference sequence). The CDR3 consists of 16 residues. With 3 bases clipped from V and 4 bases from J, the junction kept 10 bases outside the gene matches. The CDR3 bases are TGCGCCAGCAGTGATGCCGCAAGCGGGAACTCAGATACGCAGTATTTT. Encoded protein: CASSDAASGNSDTQYF.